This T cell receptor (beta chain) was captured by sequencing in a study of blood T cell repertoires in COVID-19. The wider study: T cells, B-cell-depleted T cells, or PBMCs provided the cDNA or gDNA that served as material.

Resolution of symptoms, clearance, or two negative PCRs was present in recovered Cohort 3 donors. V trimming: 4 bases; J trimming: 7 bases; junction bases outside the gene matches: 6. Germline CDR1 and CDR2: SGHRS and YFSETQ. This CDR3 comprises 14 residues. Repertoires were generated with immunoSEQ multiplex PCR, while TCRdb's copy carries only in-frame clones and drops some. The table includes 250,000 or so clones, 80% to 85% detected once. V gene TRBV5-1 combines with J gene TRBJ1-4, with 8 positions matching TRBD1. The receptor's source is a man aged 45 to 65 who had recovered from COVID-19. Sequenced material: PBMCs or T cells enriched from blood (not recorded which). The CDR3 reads CASSRTGFSEKLFF. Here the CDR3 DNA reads TGCGCCAGCAGCCGGACAGGGTTTAGTGAAAAACTGTTTTTT.